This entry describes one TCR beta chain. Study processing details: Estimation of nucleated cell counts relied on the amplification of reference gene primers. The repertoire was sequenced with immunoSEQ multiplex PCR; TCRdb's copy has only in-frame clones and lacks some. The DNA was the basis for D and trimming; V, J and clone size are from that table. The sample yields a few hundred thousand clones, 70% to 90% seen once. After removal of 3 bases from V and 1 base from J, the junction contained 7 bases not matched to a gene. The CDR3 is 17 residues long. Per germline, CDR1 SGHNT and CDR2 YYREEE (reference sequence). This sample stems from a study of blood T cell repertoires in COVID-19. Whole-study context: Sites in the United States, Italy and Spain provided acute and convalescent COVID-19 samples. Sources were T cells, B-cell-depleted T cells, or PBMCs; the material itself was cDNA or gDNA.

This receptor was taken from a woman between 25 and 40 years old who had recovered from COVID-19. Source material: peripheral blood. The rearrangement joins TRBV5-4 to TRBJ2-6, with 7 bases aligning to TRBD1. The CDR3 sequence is CASSSGQLKSGANVLTF. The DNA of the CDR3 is TGTGCCAGCAGCTCGGGACAGTTAAAATCTGGGGCCAACGTCCTGACTTTC.